The 23 T cell receptor beta chains below all came from one sample that was sequenced in a study of T cells after posttransplantation cyclophosphamide. Measured with immunoSEQ multiplex PCR; TCRdb has only the in-frame clones, and not every one. The sample has some 1,700 clones, none seen only once. Treatment was busulfan-fludarabine conditioning, a marrow graft, and cyclophosphamide on days +3 and +4. Sequencing was performed on PBMCs, taken 32 days after allogeneic stem cell transplant with posttransplant cyclophosphamide. Receptors originate from a female patient in her 40s who received an allogeneic stem cell transplant from a related donor, was CMV-positive, and had no GVHD. Some T cells may be the graft donor's.

In this sample, this clone is medium-sized. The chain employs TRBV12-3 or TRBV12-4 and TRBJ1-2; D is possibly TRBD1 (6 bases). The germline V and J ends were trimmed by 5 bases and 2 bases, with 9 bases remaining between them. The CDR3 extends over 13 amino acids. In DNA, the CDR3 is TGTGCCAGCAGTCTCGACAGGAACTATGGCTACACCTTC. It specifies CASSLDRNYGYTF.

This clone is termed medium-sized (0.01 to 0.1%). The chain has TRBV10-3 and TRBJ2-3; 7 positions match TRBD2. The germline V gene encodes CDR1 ENHRY and CDR2 SYGVKD. The CDR3 is 14 residues long. J gave up 5 bases and V 8 bases, and 10 bases lay outside the gene matches. CDR3 DNA: TGTGCCATCGGAGGGAGGGGAACTCAAGATACGCAGTATTTT. Amino acid sequence: CAIGGRGTQDTQYF.

This clone is medium-sized (0.01 to 0.1%) within its sample. The rearrangement uses TRBV4-1 and TRBJ1-4; weak D call: TRBD1 (5 bases). V lost 1 base and J 4 bases, leaving 10 bases between the germline ends. The CDR3 has 15 amino acids. The germline V gene has CDR1 MGHRA and CDR2 YSYEKL. Here the CDR3 DNA reads TGCGCCAGCAGCCAAGTAGGGGCAGGTAATGAAAAACTGTTTTTT. Protein product: CASSQVGAGNEKLFF.

This clone qualifies as medium-sized (0.01 to 0.1%). The J gene is TRBJ1-2, the V gene TRBV2, with no clear D. V gave up 2 bases and J gave up 2 bases, with 6 bases separating them. The germline gives CDR1 SNHLY, CDR2 FYNNEI. The CDR3 length is 13 residues. In DNA form, the CDR3 reads TGTGCCAGCAGTGAACTTCTCAACTATGGCTACACCTTC. Translated: CASSELLNYGYTF.

This clone is labeled medium-sized. The chain recombines TRBV2 with TRBJ1-2; 9 nucleotides line up with TRBD1. Losses at the gene ends were 7 bases for V and 4 bases for J; bases not matched to a gene: 4. CDR3 size: 13 residues. CDR1 is SNHLY, CDR2 FYNNEI, per germline. CDR3 region: CASNTGGAYGYTF. The CDR3 DNA reads TGTGCCAGCAATACAGGGGGCGCCTATGGCTACACCTTC.

Within the sample, this clone is medium-sized (0.01 to 0.1%). The V and J genes are TRBV5-1 and TRBJ2-7, with D uncertain. CDR1 and CDR2 (germline): SGHRS, YFSETQ. The CDR3 has 14 amino acids. V lost 3 bases, J lost 2 bases, and 12 bases lay in between. CDR3 bases: TGCGCCAGCAGCTCTCCCGCGCCGACCTACGAGCAGTACTTC. This encodes CASSSPAPTYEQYF.

By its share, this clone is medium-sized. The CDR3 spells CASSLGRNSPLHF. The CDR3 bases are TGTGCCAGCAGCTTAGGTCGTAATTCACCCCTCCACTTT. The V call is TRBV7-2, the J call TRBJ1-6; D not resolved. V was trimmed by 1 base and J by 6 bases, leaving 4 bases between them. The CDR3 extends over 13 amino acids. Germline V gene sequence: CDR1 SGHTA, CDR2 FQGNSA.

This clone is labeled as medium-sized. This sequence joins TRBV4-3 and TRBJ1-4; D is undetermined. Trimming cost V 4 bases and J 0 bases, with 27 bases left between them. The CDR3 contains 21 residues. CDR1 and CDR2 from the germline V gene are LGHNA and YSLEER. In DNA, the CDR3 is TGCGCCAGCAGCCTCAACCTACCATTTATATATGAGACTGCAACTAATGAAAAACTGTTTTTT. It specifies CASSLNLPFIYETATNEKLFF.

This clone is judged medium-sized. The chain recombines TRBV7-9 with TRBJ2-1; 11 nucleotides align to TRBD2. The CDR3 spans 19 residues. The V and J ends lost 1 base and 0 bases, in that order; junction bases with no gene match: 8. The germline V gene has CDR1 SEHNR and CDR2 FQNEAQ (reference sequence). The DNA for the CDR3 is TGTGCCAGCAGCTTAGAGTCTAGCGGGGGGCTCAGCTCCTACAATGAGCAGTTCTTC. This sequence encodes CASSLESSGGLSSYNEQFF.

Sample share makes this clone medium-sized. V is TRBV18 and J is TRBJ1-1; 11 nucleotides line up with TRBD1. CDR1 is KGHSH, CDR2 LQKENI, per germline. The CDR3 spans 17 residues. After removal of 6 bases from V and 4 bases from J, the junction contained 13 bases not matched to a gene. The CDR3 spells CASSHGQGAVGGTEAFF. The CDR3 DNA is TGTGCCAGCTCCCATGGACAGGGGGCGGTTGGGGGCACTGAAGCTTTCTTT.

This clone was seen many times. The genes are TRBV5-5 and TRBJ1-2; 8 nucleotides match TRBD1. The junction had 7 bases not matched to a gene; V was cut back by 4 bases and J by 2 bases. The CDR3 is 15 residues long. CDR1 is SGHKS, CDR2 YYEKEE, per germline (reference sequence). DNA for the CDR3: TGTGCCAGCAGCCCAGGGGGCGGGGGAAACTATGGCTACACCTTC. Its protein is CASSPGGGGNYGYTF. Full variable domain (missing parts from reference TRBV5-5 and TRBJ1-2): DAGVTQSPTHLIKTRGQQVTLRCSPISGHKSVSWYQQVLGQGPQFIFQYYEKEERGRGNFPDRFSARQFPNYSSELNVNALLLGDSALYLCASSPGGGGNYGYTFGSGTRLTVV.

By its share, this clone is large. The chain combines TRBV2 with TRBJ2-2; weak D call: TRBD1 (6 bases). This CDR3 has 14 amino acids. V was cut by 0 bases and J by 6 bases, with 8 bases left in between. The germline V gene encodes CDR1 SNHLY and CDR2 FYNNEI. CDR3 in amino acids: CASSEAKGAGELFF. CDR3 DNA sequence: TGTGCCAGCAGTGAAGCCAAGGGGGCCGGGGAGCTGTTTTTT.

This clone is judged medium-sized (0.01 to 0.1%). V is TRBV2 and J is TRBJ2-5, with D possibly matching TRBD2 (7 bases). Trimming took off 5 bases at V and 4 bases at J, with 14 bases between the two ends. Germline loops: CDR1 SNHLY, CDR2 FYNNEI. The CDR3 has 14 amino acids. The CDR3 protein is CASSTTRGGETQYF. The CDR3 region has the DNA TGTGCCAGCAGTACGACAAGGGGGGGAGAGACCCAGTACTTC.

The genes are TRBV5-6 and TRBJ2-5, with D perhaps being TRBD1 or TRBD2 (5 bases each). The J call may be incorrect, as the DNA end agrees better with TRBJ2-7. CDR1 SGHDT and CDR2 YYEEEE come from the germline V gene. This CDR3 is 15 amino acids long. The CDR3 is CASSLGGQGIYEQYF. DNA of the CDR3: TGTGCCAGCAGCTTGGGAGGGCAGGGCATCTACGAGCAGTACTTC.

This clone counts as medium-sized (0.01 to 0.1%). J is TRBJ1-4 and V is TRBV12-3 or TRBV12-4; TRBD1 might be the D (6 bases). The V end lost 4 bases, the J end lost 3 bases, and 15 bases lay between the germline ends. The CDR3 length is 16 residues. The DNA of the CDR3 is TGTGCCAGCAGTTCAGGGGATGGGCTGGCTAATGAAAAACTGTTTTTT. It specifies CASSSGDGLANEKLFF.

This clone appeared many times. The rearrangement joins TRBV4-2 to TRBJ1-1; D might be TRBD1 (6 bases). V was cut by 1 base and J by 4 bases, with 13 bases left in between. From germline, CDR1 is LGHNA and CDR2 YNFKEQ. The CDR3 consists of 15 residues. The CDR3 spells CASSQGGGRSTEAFF. Written as DNA, the CDR3 is TGTGCCAGCAGCCAAGGGGGGGGCCGGAGCACTGAAGCTTTCTTT.

By proportion, this clone is medium-sized. The chain uses TRBV5-1 and TRBJ2-3; perhaps D is TRBD1 or TRBD2 (6 bases each). The germline gives CDR1 SGHRS, CDR2 YFSETQ. V was trimmed by 4 bases and J by 5 bases, leaving 14 bases between them. The CDR3 consists of 14 residues. The CDR3 loop reads CASSRWGREDTQYF. The CDR3 DNA follows: TGCGCCAGCAGCCGGTGGGGGCGGGAAGATACGCAGTATTTT.

By share, this clone counts as medium-sized. This chain links TRBV12-3 or TRBV12-4 with TRBJ2-5; 10 bases are shared with TRBD2. CDR3 length equals 16 residues. V was pared by 1 base and J by 4 bases, with 6 bases of the junction left unmatched. The CDR3 spells CASSLVAGGGRETQYF. CDR3 DNA: TGTGCCAGCAGTTTAGTAGCGGGGGGCGGGAGAGAGACCCAGTACTTC.

By proportion, this clone is medium-sized. The rearrangement links TRBV13 to TRBJ2-7; TRBD1 aligns across 10 bases. The CDR3 has 16 residues. V lost 2 bases and J lost 2; bases outside the gene matches: 6. Germline V lookup: CDR1 PRHDT, CDR2 FYEKMQ (reference sequence). The CDR3 DNA is TGTGCCAGCAGCTTACAGGGGGACAGGGGTACCTACGAGCAGTACTTC. Amino acids: CASSLQGDRGTYEQYF.

By sample fraction, this clone is medium-sized. The CDR3 loop reads CASSQTYARFTGSLSGNTIYF. The CDR3 DNA follows: TGCGCCAGCAGCCAAACCTACGCCCGTTTTACAGGGTCTCTCTCTGGAAACACCATATATTTT. The chain has TRBV4-3 and TRBJ1-3; maybe TRBD1 (6 bases). Trimming cost V 2 bases and J 0 bases, with 26 bases left between them. Germline V gene data show CDR1 as LGHNA and CDR2 as YSLEER. The CDR3 length is 21 residues.

This clone rates as medium-sized. The chain links TRBV2 to TRBJ2-6; 8 nucleotides agree with TRBD1. CDR1 is SNHLY, CDR2 FYNNEI, per germline. The CDR3 sequence is 14 residues long. V lost 8 bases to trimming and J lost 0 bases; unmatched junction nucleotides: 0. CDR3 DNA sequence: TGTGCCAGCGGACAGGGCTCTGGGGCCAACGTCCTGACTTTC. Its protein product is CASGQGSGANVLTF.

By share, this clone ranks as medium-sized. The rearrangement links TRBV28 to TRBJ1-5, with 7 bases lining up with TRBD1. Germline trimming cut 4 bases from V and 3 bases from J; bases unmatched to any gene: 3. This CDR3 contains 14 residues. Germline loops: CDR1 MDHEN, CDR2 SYDVKM. The CDR3 here is CASSWGQTNQPQHF. The CDR3 nucleotides are TGTGCCAGCAGTTGGGGACAGACCAATCAGCCCCAGCATTTT.

This clone is labeled medium-sized. The chain recombines TRBV6-5 with TRBJ1-5, with D unclear. Trimming pared 2 bases from V and 3 bases from J, leaving 8 bases between. This CDR3 is 14 amino acids long. The V gene's germline CDR1 is MNHEY and CDR2 SVGAGI. CDR3 nucleotide sequence: TGTGCCAGCAGTTACAGGCAGGACAATCAGCCCCAGCATTTT. As protein: CASSYRQDNQPQHF.